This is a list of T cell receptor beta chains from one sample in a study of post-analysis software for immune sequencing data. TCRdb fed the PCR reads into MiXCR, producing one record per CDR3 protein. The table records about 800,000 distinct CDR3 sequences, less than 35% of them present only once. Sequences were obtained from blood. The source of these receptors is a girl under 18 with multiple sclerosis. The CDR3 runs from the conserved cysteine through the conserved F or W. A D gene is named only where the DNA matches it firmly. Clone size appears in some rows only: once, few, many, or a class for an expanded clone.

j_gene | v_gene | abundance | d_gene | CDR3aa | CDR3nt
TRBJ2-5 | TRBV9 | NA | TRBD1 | CASSADRAQETRYF | TGTGCCAGCAGCGCGGACAGGGCGCAAGAGACCCGGTACTTC
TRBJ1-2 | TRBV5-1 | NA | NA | CASSSGPGQGYTF | TGCGCCAGCAGCTCCGGGCCCGGCCAGGGCTACACCTTC
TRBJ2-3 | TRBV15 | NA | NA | CATGDGTTDTQYF | TGTGCCACCGGGGACGGGACCACAGATACGCAGTATTTT
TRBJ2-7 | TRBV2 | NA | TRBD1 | CASRLEDREAYEQYF | TGTGCCAGCCGTTTAGAGGACAGGGAGGCCTACGAGCAGTACTTC
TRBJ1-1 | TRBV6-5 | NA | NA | CASSPRRNSTEAFF | TGTGCCAGCAGTCCCCGCCGGAACAGCACTGAAGCTTTCTTT
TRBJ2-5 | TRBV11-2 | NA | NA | CASSLSTGSQETQYF | TGTGCCAGCAGCTTAAGCACAGGTAGTCAAGAGACCCAGTACTTC
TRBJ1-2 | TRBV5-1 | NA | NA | CASSLGGPSSGGYTF | TGCGCCAGCAGCTTGGGGGGCCCGTCATCGGGTGGCTACACCTTC
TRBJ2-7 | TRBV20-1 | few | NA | CSATGDSYEQYF | TGCAGTGCCACTGGGGACTCCTACGAGCAGTACTTC
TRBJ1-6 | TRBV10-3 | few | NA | CAISSPGNSPLHF | TGTGCCATCAGCAGTCCAGGCAATTCACCCCTCCACTTT
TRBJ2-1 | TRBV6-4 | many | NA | CASSPTQVNHEQFF | TGTGCCAGCAGTCCCACACAGGTAAACCATGAGCAGTTCTTC
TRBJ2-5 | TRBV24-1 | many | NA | CATSGPGQQETQYF | TGTGCCACCAGTGGGCCGGGACAACAAGAGACCCAGTACTTC